These T cell receptor beta chains were read from a single sample in a study of CD8+ T cells in alopecia areata. The repertoire was sequenced with immunoSEQ multiplex PCR; TCRdb's copy has only in-frame clones and lacks some. The table lists some 95,000 clones, roughly 40% of them singletons, with less than 20% in the top ten. The input for sequencing was CD8+ T cells sorted from blood, taken at week 24, from a patient treated with tofacitinib. These receptors all come from a human donor with alopecia areata. The CDR3 runs from the conserved cysteine through the conserved F or W. Fields, in order: clone size, D gene, J gene, V gene, CDR3 DNA, CDR3 protein. A D gene is named only where the DNA matches it firmly. Clone size, where shown, is once, few, many, or a class for clones that have expanded.

NA TRBD1 TRBJ1-2 TRBV29-1 TGCAGCGTTGTGGGGATTACCGGGACAGGGAACTATGGCTACACCTTC CSVVGITGTGNYGYTF
few TRBD1 TRBJ2-7 TRBV5-1 TGCGCCAGCAGGACGGGACAGGGCCCCTCCGAGCAGTACTTC CASRTGQGPSEQYF
NA NA TRBJ2-3 TRBV7-2 TGTGCCAGCAGCTTAGGGACCCGACCCGATACGCAGTATTTT CASSLGTRPDTQYF
NA NA TRBJ2-7 TRBV5-1 TGCGCCAGCAGCTTGGTTGCCTACGAGCAGTACTTC CASSLVAYEQYF
few NA TRBJ2-6 TRBV7-9 TGTGCCAGCCTGGCTGGGGCCAACGTCCTGACTTTC CASLAGANVLTF
NA NA TRBJ1-5 TRBV6-5 TGTGCCAGCAGTCCCGGGGGCGGTGGTCAGCCCCAGCATTTT CASSPGGGGQPQHF
NA NA TRBJ2-5 TRBV28 TGTGCCAGCAGTCGGGACACCCAAGAGACCCAGTACTTC CASSRDTQETQYF
NA NA TRBJ1-1 TRBV9 TGTGCCAGCAGCGTAGTAACAGGGAGTGAAGCTTTCTTT CASSVVTGSEAFF
NA NA TRBJ2-7 TRBV2 TGTGCCAGCAGTGAGGGGGCTTCTGGCAGGCCCTACGAGCAGTACTTC CASSEGASGRPYEQYF
NA NA TRBJ1-1 TRBV20-1 TGCAGTAGTAACTGGGGCACTGAAGCTTTCTTT CSSNWGTEAFF
NA NA TRBJ1-1 TRBV30 TGTGCCTGGAGTGCGGGTAGGGCTGAAGCTTTCTTT CAWSAGRAEAFF
NA TRBD2 TRBJ2-5 TRBV9 TGTGCCAGCAAAATGAGCGGGAAGTACCAAGAGACCCAGTACTTC CASKMSGKYQETQYF
NA NA TRBJ2-7 TRBV25-1 TGTGCCAGCAGGGCGGGCGGCGACGAGCAGTACTTC CASRAGGDEQYF
NA TRBD2 TRBJ2-1 TRBV4-1 TGCGCCAGCAGCCAAGGCACTAGCGGGAGCGGTGAGCAGTTCTTC CASSQGTSGSGEQFF
few NA TRBJ2-7 TRBV14 TGTGCCAGCAGCCTGGTCGGGGGCCGCTACGAGCAGTACTTC CASSLVGGRYEQYF
once NA TRBJ2-3 TRBV7-6 TGTGCCAGCAGCTTTTGGTCTGAGTCCGGGGATACGCAGTATTTT CASSFWSESGDTQYF
NA NA TRBJ1-6 TRBV27 TGTGCCAGCACCGCAGGGGTTAGAGGTTCACCCCTCCACTTT CASTAGVRGSPLHF
NA NA TRBJ2-7 TRBV9 TGTGCCAGCAGCAAGGAACAGGGTTGGCACGAGCAGTACTTC CASSKEQGWHEQYF